The T cell receptor beta chain described here comes from a study of blood T cells in healthy people across ages. Across the whole study: Using template switching, researchers captured about one barcoded beta molecule for each two T cells.

The sample holds a few counts of this clonotype. Its antigen is unidentified. The V end was cut by 8 bases, the J end by 0 bases, with 19 bases between. Looked up from germline, CDR1 is DFQATT and CDR2 is SNEGSKA (reference sequence). The CDR3 contains 15 residues. Sample-barcoded 5' priming and a J-beta primer mix drove a second PCR of 7 to 11 cycles. TCRdb analysed the 5' RACE reads with MiXCR anew, one entry per CDR3 protein. The sample has roughly 730,000 distinct CDR3 sequences; about 61% are singletons. Overall study results and limits: A strong correlation was seen between TCR beta diversity and naive T cell percentage.

The sequence derives from a man between 35 and 55 years old in good health. The V and J genes are TRBV20-1 and TRBJ2-5, with a tentative D call TRBD2 (6 bases). Sequenced input: blood. The CDR3 nucleotides are TGCAGTTCGCAAACGGGGGACCATTACCAAGAGACCCAGTACTTC. It specifies CSSQTGDHYQETQYF.